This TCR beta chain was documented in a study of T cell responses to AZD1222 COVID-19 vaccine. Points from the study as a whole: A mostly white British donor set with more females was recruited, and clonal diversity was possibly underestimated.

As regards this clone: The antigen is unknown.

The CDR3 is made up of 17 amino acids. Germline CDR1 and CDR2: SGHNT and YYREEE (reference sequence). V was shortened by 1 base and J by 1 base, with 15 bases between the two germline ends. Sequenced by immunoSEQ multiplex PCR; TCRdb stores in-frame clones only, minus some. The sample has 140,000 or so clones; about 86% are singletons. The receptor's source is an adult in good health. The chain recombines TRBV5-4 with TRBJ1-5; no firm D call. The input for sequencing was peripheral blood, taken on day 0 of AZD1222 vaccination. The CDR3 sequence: CASSLNDEGRSNQPQHF. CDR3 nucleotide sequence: TGTGCCAGCAGCTTGAATGATGAGGGTCGGAGCAATCAGCCCCAGCATTTT.